The 23 T cell receptor beta chains below were found in one sample sequenced in a study of cytomegalovirus exposure and HLA in healthy donors. Using immunoSEQ multiplex PCR, the repertoire was profiled, and TCRdb retains in-frame clones only, with some absent. The sample carries approximately 200,000 clones, around 83% recorded once. The sequenced sample was PBMCs. The receptors stem from a woman aged 25 to 39 in good health and CMV-seropositive.

This chain connects TRBV4-2 to TRBJ2-1; D remains ambiguous. The CDR3 has 14 residues. Germline V gene sequence: CDR1 LGHNA, CDR2 YNFKEQ. V was cut by 0 bases and J by 5 bases, with 8 bases left in between. The CDR3 region has the DNA TGTGCCAGCAGCCAAGATCGGTACGACAATGAGCAGTTCTTC. It is translated as CASSQDRYDNEQFF.

The chain carries TRBV2 and TRBJ2-3; 13 bases agree with TRBD2. This CDR3 contains 18 residues. Germline loops: CDR1 SNHLY, CDR2 FYNNEI. Losses at the gene ends were 7 bases for V and 6 bases for J; bases not matched to a gene: 16. CDR3 loop: CASTAGRGLAGIVDTQYF. The CDR3 DNA reads TGTGCCAGCACCGCTGGGAGGGGACTAGCGGGAATCGTTGATACGCAGTATTTT. Together with reference TRBV2 and TRBJ2-3, the CDR3 gives the full variable domain: EPEVTQTPSHQVTQMGQEVILRCVPISNHLYFYWYRQILGQKVEFLVSFYNNEISEKSEIFDDQFSVERPDGSNFTLKIRSTKLEDSAMYFCASTAGRGLAGIVDTQYFGPGTRLTVL.

J is TRBJ1-5 and V is TRBV6-5; D remains unclear. The V gene's germline CDR1 is MNHEY and CDR2 SVGAGI. The V and J ends lost 2 bases and 5 bases respectively, with 7 bases between them. The CDR3 has 13 residues. The CDR3 nucleotides read TGTGCCAGCAGTTACGATCGGGATCAGCCCCAGCATTTT. Protein product: CASSYDRDQPQHF.

This chain joins TRBV5-1 and TRBJ2-1; 7 bases are shared with TRBD1. Germline lookup yields CDR1 SGHRS and CDR2 YFSETQ. The CDR3 totals 18 residues. The J segment lost 2 bases and the V segment lost 0 bases, leaving 11 bases of the junction unmatched. The CDR3 region has the DNA TGCGCCAGCAGCTTGGGACAGGGAGTAACGTTTACCTACAATGAGCAGTTCTTC. Protein: CASSLGQGVTFTYNEQFF.

J is TRBJ1-1 and V is TRBV27, with D perhaps TRBD1 (6 bases). Trimming shortened V by 6 bases and J by 1 base, and 6 bases separated the two germline ends. CDR3 length: 12 residues. CDR1 is MNHEY and CDR2 is SMNVEV in the germline V gene (reference sequence). CDR3 bases: TGTGCCAGCAGGGACAGGAACACTGAAGCTTTCTTT. Translated, it gives CASRDRNTEAFF.

The chain recombines TRBV7-8 with TRBJ2-7; 12 bases line up with TRBD2. Germline loops: CDR1 SGHVS, CDR2 FQNEAQ. The CDR3 is 13 amino acids. The trim removed 6 bases at V and 9 bases at J, leaving 6 bases unmatched. CDR3 protein: CASSTGLAGRQYF. The CDR3 nucleotides are TGTGCCAGCAGTACCGGACTAGCGGGAAGGCAGTACTTC.

This chain links TRBV29-1 with TRBJ2-3; D call uncertain. V was pared by 4 bases and J by 5 bases, with 10 bases between. The CDR3 covers 12 residues. Germline values: CDR1 SQVTM, CDR2 ANQGSEA. The CDR3 loop reads CSVGQARDTQYF. The CDR3 DNA reads TGCAGCGTTGGGCAGGCCCGAGATACGCAGTATTTT.

The chain carries TRBV5-1 and TRBJ2-7; tentatively, D is TRBD2 (6 bases). This CDR3 is built from 14 residues. The V end lost 7 bases, the J end lost 2 bases, and 16 bases lay between the germline ends. Germline V gene lookup returns CDR1 SGHRS and CDR2 YFSETQ. The DNA for the CDR3 is TGCGCCAGCGGAATTGGGACTTCCACCTACGAGCAGTACTTC. Translated, it gives CASGIGTSTYEQYF.

This chain uses TRBV5-1 with TRBJ1-1; D not certain. Germline values: CDR1 SGHRS, CDR2 YFSETQ. The V gene lost 0 bases and the J gene lost 0 bases, with 6 bases spanning the gap. The CDR3 length is 14 residues. The CDR3 loop is CASSLGSMNTEAFF. CDR3 nucleotides: TGCGCCAGCAGCTTGGGAAGCATGAACACTGAAGCTTTCTTT. Complete variable domain (other parts from reference TRBV5-1 and TRBJ1-1): KAGVTQTPRYLIKTRGQQVTLSCSPISGHRSVSWYQQTPGQGLQFLFEYFSETQRNKGNFPGRFSGRQFSNSRSEMNVSTLELGDSALYLCASSLGSMNTEAFFGQGTRLTVV.

The chain joins TRBV23-1 to TRBJ1-2, with D possibly being TRBD1 (6 bases). TRBV23-1 is given ORF status, its function remaining uncertain. The V and J ends lost 4 bases and 1 base respectively, with 16 bases between them. This CDR3 has 16 amino acids. CDR3 sequence reads: CASSLWPGGRNYGYTF. The CDR3 nucleotides read TGCGCCAGCAGTCTCTGGCCGGGGGGGCGTAACTATGGCTACACCTTC.

This clone occurred a few times. The chain employs TRBV19 and TRBJ1-2, with TRBD1 matching over 9 bases. The CDR3 extends over 14 amino acids. J lost 2 bases, V lost 3 bases, and 1 base had no gene match. Germline V gives CDR1 LNHDA, CDR2 SQIVND (reference sequence). The CDR3 reads CASSIDRGNYGYTF. In DNA form, the CDR3 reads TGTGCCAGTAGTATCGACAGGGGGAACTATGGCTACACCTTC.

CDR3 loop: CASASGGSWYEQYF. CDR3 DNA: TGCGCCAGCGCGAGCGGCGGGAGCTGGTACGAGCAGTACTTC. This chain uses TRBV5-1 with TRBJ2-7, with 7 bases identical to TRBD2. Germline CDR1 is SGHRS and CDR2 is YFSETQ. This CDR3 region has 14 residues. J was trimmed by 4 bases and V by 7 bases; bases with no gene match: 11.

V usage is TRBV27 and J usage is TRBJ2-5; TRBD2 is a possible D gene (6 bases). This CDR3 is 16 amino acids long. Trimming took off 1 base at V and 4 bases at J, with 16 bases between the two ends. Germline CDR1 and CDR2: MNHEY and SMNVEV (reference sequence). CDR3 loop: CASSLFRLGGAETQYF. CDR3 bases: TGTGCCAGCAGTTTATTTCGTCTGGGCGGGGCAGAGACCCAGTACTTC.

In DNA, the CDR3 is TGCGCCAGCAGCTTGGAGGCCAGCGGGCTCTCTGGGGCCAACGTCCTGACTTTC. Protein: CASSLEASGLSGANVLTF. The chain is built from TRBV5-1 and TRBJ2-6, with a weak D call TRBD2 (6 bases). This CDR3 has 18 amino acids. Germline V CDR1 and CDR2: SGHRS, YFSETQ. Trimming removed 0 bases from V and 0 bases from J, with 13 bases in between. The variable domain in full, with the rest retrieved from reference TRBV5-1 and TRBJ2-6, is KAGVTQTPRYLIKTRGQQVTLSCSPISGHRSVSWYQQTPGQGLQFLFEYFSETQRNKGNFPGRFSGRQFSNSRSEMNVSTLELGDSALYLCASSLEASGLSGANVLTFGAGSRLTVL.

This clone was seen once. The chain combines TRBV15 with TRBJ2-5; TRBD2 is a possible D gene (6 bases). The ends were cut back, 7 bases at V and 5 bases at J, with 20 bases in the middle. The CDR3 has 15 residues. The germline CDR1 and CDR2 sequences are LNHNV and YYDKDF (reference sequence). In DNA, the CDR3 is TGTGCCACCAAACTTATCGGAGGGAGTACGGAGACCCAGTACTTC. This codes for CATKLIGGSTETQYF.

The V and J genes are TRBV4-2 and TRBJ1-2, with 8 bases identical to TRBD1. The trim removed 2 bases at V and 6 bases at J, leaving 8 bases unmatched. The germline V gene has CDR1 LGHNA and CDR2 YNFKEQ. There are 15 residues in the CDR3. This CDR3 reads CASSQSPGGEDGYTF. As DNA, the CDR3 is TGTGCCAGCAGCCAATCTCCAGGGGGCGAGGATGGCTACACCTTC.

This clone appeared once. This chain connects TRBV2 to TRBJ2-3, with D perhaps matching TRBD2 (6 bases). Per the germline V gene, CDR1 is SNHLY and CDR2 is FYNNEI. Trimming took off 7 bases at V and 5 bases at J, with 22 bases between the two ends. The CDR3 contains 16 residues. In nucleotides, the CDR3 is TGTGCCAGCAAGATGAGTGGCACCGCGCGGGGAGATACGCAGTATTTT. The encoded protein is CASKMSGTARGDTQYF.

The chain employs TRBV10-3 and TRBJ2-1; possible D gene TRBD2, 6 bases. Per germline, CDR1 ENHRY and CDR2 SYGVKD. Trimming stripped 4 bases from V and 0 bases from J, with 13 bases between. This CDR3 is built from 16 residues. CDR3 residues: CAISVQRVSSYNEQFF. CDR3 coding DNA: TGTGCCATCAGTGTGCAGCGGGTGAGCTCCTACAATGAGCAGTTCTTC.

The V call is TRBV7-9, the J call TRBJ2-1; 9 nucleotides line up with TRBD2. Germline CDR1 and CDR2: SEHNR and FQNEAQ (reference sequence). V lost 4 bases, J lost 8 bases, and 6 bases stayed unmatched. CDR3 length: 14 amino acids. CDR3 DNA: TGTGCCAGCAGCTCGATAGCGGGAGTAGATGAGCAGTTCTTC. Protein: CASSSIAGVDEQFF.

This clone was counted a single time. The rearrangement links TRBV5-4 to TRBJ1-4; 8 positions match TRBD1. This CDR3 region has 16 residues. Germline V gives CDR1 SGHNT, CDR2 YYREEE (reference sequence). Unmatched junction bases numbered 12, after V lost 4 bases and J lost 7 bases. This CDR3 is CASSLQGVGVTEKLFF. CDR3 bases: TGTGCCAGCAGCCTACAGGGGGTGGGCGTTACTGAAAAACTGTTTTTT.

This clone was counted once. The J gene is TRBJ2-7, the V gene TRBV27; D might be TRBD1 (6 bases). The germline CDR1 and CDR2 sequences are MNHEY and SMNVEV (reference sequence). The V end was cut by 4 bases, the J end by 8 bases, with 18 bases between. This CDR3 contains 14 residues. The CDR3 loop is CASSYTFTGSQQYF. The DNA for the CDR3 is TGTGCCAGCAGTTATACGTTTACAGGGTCACAGCAGTACTTC.

This clone is a singleton in its sample. The V and J genes are TRBV5-1 and TRBJ1-1; D perhaps matches TRBD1 (6 bases). CDR3 length equals 14 residues. V lost 4 bases, J lost 1 base, and 11 bases lay in between. Germline CDR1 SGHRS, CDR2 YFSETQ. The CDR3 protein is CASSQTTGNTEAFF. The CDR3 DNA is TGCGCCAGCAGCCAGACGACAGGGAACACTGAAGCTTTCTTT.

This clone was recorded once. The chain employs TRBV5-1 and TRBJ1-2, with D perhaps matching TRBD1 (5 bases). The length of the CDR3 is 15 residues. V shed 0 bases and J shed 4 bases, with 13 bases lying between them. Looked up from germline, CDR1 is SGHRS and CDR2 is YFSETQ. The CDR3 protein is CASSLGDFSAYGYTF. The CDR3 DNA reads as TGCGCCAGCAGCTTGGGGGACTTCTCCGCCTATGGCTACACCTTC.